This entry lists 21 T cell receptor beta chains sequenced from one sample in a study of metastatic and nonmetastatic thyroid tumors. Thyroid surgery was preceded by no treatment in any patient. TCRdb re-called the PCR reads through MiXCR. The table has approximately 3,000 clones, 35% to 40% seen once. Material for sequencing was adjacent normal tissue. The receptors derive from a male donor with papillary thyroid cancer or a benign thyroid nodule (not recorded which). Some clones in this sample may be carry-over from other donors' samples.

V is TRBV20-1 and J is TRBJ2-5; TRBD1 agrees at 7 bases. The CDR3 has 14 residues. Germline CDR1 reads DFQATT; CDR2 reads SNEGSKA (reference sequence). V lost 4 bases to trimming and J lost 3 bases; unmatched junction nucleotides: 8. The CDR3 coding sequence is TGCAGTGCTACCGAGACAGGGTGGGAAGAGACCCAGTACTTC. Translation: CSATETGWEETQYF.

The gene calls are TRBV5-5 and TRBJ2-7, with D perhaps matching TRBD1 (5 bases). Deletions cut 6 bases from V and 5 bases from J, with 9 bases between. Per germline, CDR1 SGHKS and CDR2 YYEKEE (reference sequence). CDR3 length: 11 residues. CDR3 protein: CASTQGNEQYF. CDR3 nucleotide sequence: TGTGCCAGCACCCAGGGAAACGAGCAGTACTTC.

The chain is built from TRBV6-5 and TRBJ2-3, with D unresolved. CDR3 length equals 10 residues. Germline V gives CDR1 MNHEY, CDR2 SVGAGI. Trimming cost V 4 bases and J 8 bases, with 4 bases left between them. This CDR3 is CASSSGTQYF. CDR3 nucleotide sequence: TGTGCCAGCAGTTCGGGTACGCAGTATTTT.

This clone was picked up a small number of times. The chain couples TRBV3-1 to TRBJ2-3; D not certain. The V and J ends lost 0 bases and 1 base respectively, with 11 bases between them. CDR1 is LGHDT, CDR2 YNNKEL, per germline (reference sequence). The CDR3 has 16 amino acids. The CDR3 DNA is TGTGCCAGCAGCCAAGACTCCAGTTCCCGCACAGATACGCAGTATTTT. Encoded protein: CASSQDSSSRTDTQYF.

By proportion, this clone is large. The chain uses TRBV20-1 and TRBJ2-2; 8 nucleotides agree with TRBD2. J gave up 5 bases and V 6 bases, and 5 bases lay outside the gene matches. There are 13 residues in the CDR3. The germline CDR1 and CDR2 sequences are DFQATT and SNEGSKA (reference sequence). The CDR3 coding sequence is TGCAGTGCCCCAAGCGGGAGTACCGGGGAGCTGTTTTTT. Translated: CSAPSGSTGELFF.

This clone was seen a handful of times. The J gene is TRBJ2-3, the V gene TRBV6-2 or TRBV6-3; D possibly corresponds to TRBD2 (5 bases). The CDR3 runs to 16 residues. Trimming left V 6 bases short and J 2 bases short, with 18 bases between. Germline V gene sequence: CDR1 MNHEY, CDR2 SVGEGT. The CDR3 region has the DNA TGTGCCAGCAGCCCCCTGGAGGAGGCCGTCACAGATACGCAGTATTTT. Protein: CASSPLEEAVTDTQYF.

Within the sample, this clone is medium-sized. The chain combines TRBV29-1 with TRBJ1-4; D perhaps matches TRBD1 (6 bases). Trimming cost V 1 base and J 6 bases, with 9 bases left between them. The CDR3 contains 13 residues. Germline V gives CDR1 SQVTM, CDR2 ANQGSEA. The CDR3 sequence: CSVEGGADEKLFF. CDR3 nucleotide sequence: TGCAGCGTTGAAGGGGGGGCGGATGAAAAACTGTTTTTT.

The chain is built from TRBV18 and TRBJ1-1; no clear D. Germline-derived CDR1 and CDR2 are KGHSH and LQKENI. The CDR3 covers 15 residues. V was trimmed by 0 bases and J by 3 bases, leaving 11 bases between them. CDR3 protein: CASSPPRRLDTEAFF. The CDR3 DNA reads TGTGCCAGCTCACCACCGAGGCGGCTTGACACTGAAGCTTTCTTT.

The chain joins TRBV11-2 to TRBJ2-5; the D is unclear. This CDR3 spans 14 amino acids. Germline V gene data show CDR1 as SGHAT and CDR2 as FQNNGV. V was clipped by 2 bases and J by 4 bases, with 11 bases between them. CDR3 in DNA: TGTGCCAGCAGCTTATCTGATGCCCCAGAGACCCAGTACTTC. This codes for CASSLSDAPETQYF. The whole variable domain, filled in from reference TRBV11-2 and TRBJ2-5, reads EAGVAQSPRYKIIEKRQSVAFWCNPISGHATLYWYQQILGQGPKLLIQFQNNGVVDDSQLPKDRFSAERLKGVDSTLKIQPAKLEDSAVYLCASSLSDAPETQYFGPGTRLLVL.

V and J are TRBV5-1 and TRBJ1-1; 7 positions agree with TRBD1. Trimming removed 4 bases from V and 1 base from J; junction bases left unmatched: 10. The CDR3 totals 16 residues. Germline V gene sequence: CDR1 SGHRS, CDR2 YFSETQ. CDR3 amino acids: CASSPRQGRRNTEAFF. The CDR3 DNA is TGCGCCAGCAGCCCCCGACAGGGTAGGAGGAACACTGAAGCTTTCTTT.

The chain recombines TRBV27 with TRBJ2-3; 11 positions agree with TRBD2. There are 16 residues in the CDR3. CDR1 is MNHEY, CDR2 SMNVEV, per germline (reference sequence). The V and J ends lost 4 bases and 3 bases, in that order; junction bases with no gene match: 6. The CDR3 sequence: CASSYLLAGGTDTQYF. The CDR3 bases are TGTGCCAGCAGTTACTTGCTAGCGGGGGGAACAGATACGCAGTATTTT.

This clone was counted once. V and J are TRBV20-1 and TRBJ2-7, with D possibly matching TRBD1 (5 bases). CDR1 is DFQATT and CDR2 is SNEGSKA in the germline V gene (reference sequence). The CDR3 length is 15 residues. Trimming took 4 bases from V and 2 from J, leaving 18 bases between them. The CDR3: CSAMGAGTGPYEQYF. The CDR3 coding sequence is TGCAGTGCTATGGGTGCCGGTACAGGCCCCTACGAGCAGTACTTC.

By its share, this clone is medium-sized (0.01 to 0.1%). V and J are TRBV19 and TRBJ2-1, with TRBD2 identical over 7 bases. The V gene end was trimmed by 8 bases and the J gene end by 10 bases; junction bases not matched to a gene: 11. Per germline, CDR1 LNHDA and CDR2 SQIVND (reference sequence). The CDR3 is made up of 13 amino acids. CDR3 in DNA: TGTGCCAGTGCGGGCTGGGGGGGAGAGGAGCAGTTCTTC. It codes for CASAGWGGEEQFF.

By frequency in the sample, this clone is medium-sized. This CDR3 reads CSAPLDTDTQYF. The CDR3 DNA sequence: TGCAGTGCCCCACTAGACACAGATACGCAGTATTTT. The V gene is TRBV20-1, the J gene TRBJ2-3; a possible D gene is TRBD2 (5 bases). V lost 6 bases to trimming and J lost 2 bases, with 9 bases between them. Per germline, CDR1 DFQATT and CDR2 SNEGSKA (reference sequence). There are 12 residues in the CDR3.

This chain uses TRBV6-1 with TRBJ1-2; 7 positions agree with TRBD1. Germline V lookup: CDR1 MNHNS, CDR2 SASEGT. The V and J ends lost 6 bases and 0 bases, in that order; junction bases with no gene match: 10. CDR3 size: 16 residues. The CDR3 protein is CASSPIIDRANYGYTF. CDR3 sequence (DNA): TGTGCCAGCAGCCCAATTATAGACAGGGCTAACTATGGCTACACCTTC.

The rearrangement uses TRBV19 and TRBJ2-2; 13 nucleotides line up with TRBD2. With 7 bases clipped from V and 8 bases from J, the junction kept 7 bases outside the gene matches. CDR3 size: 15 residues. CDR1 and CDR2 (germline): LNHDA, SQIVND (reference sequence). The CDR3 nucleotides are TGTGCCAGTACAAGACTAGCGGGAGGTAAGGGGGAGCTGTTTTTT. Protein: CASTRLAGGKGELFF.

This clone has just a few counts. The CDR3 region is CASSLERGWGDTQYF. CDR3 in DNA: TGCGCCAGCAGCTTGGAGCGGGGGTGGGGAGATACGCAGTATTTT. The J gene is TRBJ2-3, the V gene TRBV5-1; 8 bases fit TRBD2. Germline CDR1 is SGHRS and CDR2 is YFSETQ. V was pared by 0 bases and J by 5 bases, with 5 bases of the junction left unmatched. The CDR3 contains 15 residues.

The rearrangement uses TRBV28 and TRBJ1-3, with D unresolved. This CDR3 comprises 15 residues. Germline V CDR1 and CDR2: MDHEN, SYDVKM. V dropped 3 bases and J dropped 0 bases, with 9 bases sitting between them. The CDR3 DNA reads as TGTGCCAGCAGTTTGGTCAGGAGCTCTGGAAACACCATATATTTT. This codes for CASSLVRSSGNTIYF.

The chain joins TRBV5-1 to TRBJ2-7; TRBD2 might be the D (5 bases). The CDR3 spans 12 residues. CDR1 and CDR2 (germline): SGHRS, YFSETQ. Trimming stripped 2 bases from V and 3 bases from J, with 6 bases between. The DNA of the CDR3 is TGCGCCAGCAGCTTTGAGGGCTACGAGCAGTACTTC. Protein: CASSFEGYEQYF.

The chain uses TRBV28 and TRBJ2-4, with D possibly TRBD2 on 6 matching bases. Germline lookup yields CDR1 MDHEN and CDR2 SYDVKM. The length of the CDR3 is 17 residues. V lost 5 bases to trimming and J lost 0 bases, with 17 bases between them. This CDR3 reads CASSSQGGALAKNIQYF. CDR3 in DNA: TGTGCCAGCAGTAGCCAAGGCGGGGCCCTAGCCAAAAACATTCAGTACTTC.

In its sample, this clone was seen a few times. The rearrangement uses TRBV19 and TRBJ1-2, with D unclear. Per the germline V gene, CDR1 is LNHDA and CDR2 is SQIVND (reference sequence). CDR3 size: 15 residues. Trimming stripped 9 bases from V and 0 bases from J, with 17 bases between. The DNA for the CDR3 is TGTGCCAGCCGGACCGGTGACGGATCTAACTATGGCTACACCTTC. Its protein is CASRTGDGSNYGYTF.